The T cell receptor (beta chain) under discussion was sequenced for a study of CD8 T cells in Susac syndrome. The authors reverse transcribed roughly 0.5 to 1 ug RNA with random hexamers. TCRdb used MiXCR to reprocess the immunoSEQ multiplex PCR reads, holding one entry per CDR3 protein. The sample has roughly 200,000 distinct CDR3 sequences; less than 95% are singletons. The CDR3 extends over 18 amino acids. The V gene end was trimmed by 7 bases and the J gene end by 6 bases; junction bases not matched to a gene: 21. Germline values: CDR1 MNHEY, CDR2 SMNVEV (reference sequence). The genes are TRBV27 and TRBJ2-7, with 10 nucleotides matching TRBD2. The sequence derives from a human donor in good health. The sequenced material came from CD4+ T cells from PBMCs. CDR3 loop: CASTSGGGLELAGVEQYF. The CDR3, as DNA: TGTGCCAGCACCTCGGGAGGGGGATTGGAGCTAGCGGGAGTCGAGCAGTACTTC.